This TCR beta chain appears in the sequencing data of a study of blood T cell repertoires in COVID-19. V dropped 1 base and J dropped 2 bases, with 11 bases sitting between them. The CDR3 is 15 amino acids. CDR1 is SGHAT and CDR2 is FQNNGV in the germline V gene. Generated by immunoSEQ multiplex PCR, the TCRdb table keeps only in-frame clones and is missing some. The sample consists of around 230,000 clones, roughly 80% of them appearing once. This clonotype originated in a woman of 80 years or more with acute or convalescent COVID-19. The chain recombines TRBV11-2 with TRBJ1-1; the D is unclear. The sample comprised peripheral blood. For the CDR3, the DNA is TGTGCCAGCAGCTTAGGGCGGAACGCTAACACTGAAGCTTTCTTT. This translates into CASSLGRNANTEAFF.